The entry below describes one TCR beta chain. This record belongs to a study of blood T cell repertoires in COVID-19. Generated by immunoSEQ multiplex PCR, the TCRdb table keeps only in-frame clones and is missing some. This table has 130,000 to 150,000 clones, around 87% appearing once. The germline CDR1 and CDR2 sequences are ENHRY and SYGVKD. This CDR3 is built from 13 residues. V trimming: 2 bases; J trimming: 6 bases; junction bases outside the gene matches: 3. This chain uses TRBV10-3 with TRBJ1-2, with 7 bases lining up with TRBD1. Sequences were obtained from peripheral blood. The receptor was derived from a woman aged 40 to 55 with acute or convalescent COVID-19. This chain's CDR3 is CAISEKGAHGYTF. The CDR3 DNA is TGTGCCATCAGTGAGAAGGGGGCGCATGGCTACACCTTC.